This TCR beta chain is from a study of shared clonotypes between healthy human individuals. Some clones are missing from TCRdb's copy, which holds only in-frame ones; the method was immunoSEQ multiplex PCR. This sample carries a few hundred thousand clones, roughly 80% of them seen once, and the ten largest clones take 9.5% to 15%. As to this clone: Its antigen remains unknown.

Whole-study findings and limits: It was anticipated that sequencing depth would influence how many clonotypes donors shared.

The sequenced sample was PBMCs. The receptor was isolated from a woman between 35 and 50 years old in good health. Some clones in this sample may be carry-over from other donors' samples.

The CDR3 DNA follows: TGCAGCGTTGTTGGGAGTCGTGAAAAACTGTTTTTT. As protein: CSVVGSREKLFF. The chain carries TRBV29-1 and TRBJ1-4; D is uncertain. The V end lost 4 bases, the J end lost 7 bases, and 10 bases lay between the germline ends. The CDR3 consists of 12 residues. CDR1 and CDR2 (germline): SQVTM, ANQGSEA.